The 32 T cell receptor beta chains given below trace back to one sample, sequenced in a study of T cells after yellow fever vaccination. TCRdb redid the calling of the 5' RACE reads with MiXCR, one entry per CDR3 protein. The data hold 200,000 to 300,000 distinct CDR3 sequences, with less than 9% observed a single time. The material sequenced was CD4+ T cells sorted from PBMCs, taken 15 days after the yellow fever booster vaccination. The source is a man aged 25-45 years who received the YFV17D yellow fever vaccine.

This clonotype was seen repeatedly, ten times or more. The chain couples TRBV12-3 or TRBV12-4 to TRBJ2-7; TRBD1 might be the D (6 bases). This CDR3 contains 13 residues. The V and J ends lost 6 bases and 6 bases respectively, with 15 bases between them. The DNA for the CDR3 is TGTGCCAGCAGCCTATTTACAGGGATCGAGCAGTACTTC. Translated: CASSLFTGIEQYF.

In this sample, this clonotype turned up a few times. The chain uses TRBV5-4 and TRBJ1-1, with 7 nucleotides matching TRBD1. Unmatched junction bases numbered 4, after V lost 4 bases and J lost 1 base. The CDR3 has 14 residues. Germline loops: CDR1 SGHNT, CDR2 YYREEE (reference sequence). CDR3 residues: CASSPGQKNTEAFF. CDR3 coding DNA: TGTGCCAGCAGCCCGGGACAGAAGAACACTGAAGCTTTCTTT.

This clonotype was detected a few times. The chain carries TRBV20-1 and TRBJ1-1; D gene unclear. CDR1 and CDR2 from the germline V gene are DFQATT and SNEGSKA (reference sequence). This CDR3 spans 9 amino acids. Trimming removed 6 bases at V and 13 bases at J, with 12 bases between. The CDR3 reads CSAYPSGFF. The CDR3 DNA reads TGCAGTGCCTACCCTTCGGGTTTCTTT.

This clonotype was recorded at least ten times. This rearrangement joins TRBV5-1 to TRBJ2-1; no definite D call. Trimming took off 0 bases at V and 8 bases at J, with 9 bases between the two ends. The CDR3 is 13 residues long. The germline V gene encodes CDR1 SGHRS and CDR2 YFSETQ. This CDR3 reads CASSLAGTDEQFF. The CDR3 coding sequence is TGCGCCAGCAGCTTGGCAGGTACAGATGAGCAGTTCTTC.

This clonotype occurred a few times. The chain carries TRBV4-3 and TRBJ2-7, with TRBD2 identical over 11 bases. Germline V lookup: CDR1 LGHNA, CDR2 YSLEER. The ends lost 1 base at V and 4 bases at J; junction bases unmatched: 6. CDR3 length equals 16 residues. The CDR3 sequence is CASSQGLAGIVYEQYF. The CDR3 DNA is TGCGCCAGCAGCCAAGGACTAGCGGGAATCGTTTACGAGCAGTACTTC.

This clonotype has just a few counts. A junction end diverges from the germline sequence, so it may reflect a read error. The rearrangement uses TRBV7-9 and TRBJ1-4; TRBD1 might be the D (5 bases). Germline CDR1 SEHNR, CDR2 FQNEAQ (reference sequence). The CDR3 length is 10 residues. CDR3 loop: CASSSLRGYF. DNA for the CDR3: TGTGCCAGCAGCTCCCTGCGGGGCTATTTT.

This clonotype was picked up many times. The chain joins TRBV3-1 to TRBJ2-7; D possibly corresponds to TRBD2 (6 bases). Germline lookup yields CDR1 LGHDT and CDR2 YNNKEL (reference sequence). The V end lost 0 bases, the J end lost 3 bases, and 12 bases lay between the germline ends. The CDR3 sequence is 15 residues long. CDR3 sequence (DNA): TGTGCCAGCAGCCAAGACACTAGCTTCAGCTACGAGCAGTACTTC. Translated, it gives CASSQDTSFSYEQYF.

The chain is built from TRBV5-4 and TRBJ2-3, with a weak D call TRBD2 (6 bases). Trimming cost V 3 bases and J 2 bases, with 10 bases left between them. CDR1 and CDR2 from the germline V gene are SGHNT and YYREEE (reference sequence). CDR3 length: 14 amino acids. The CDR3 DNA is TGTGCCAGCAGCTGGGACTCTAACACAGATACGCAGTATTTT. Translating gives CASSWDSNTDTQYF.

This chain links TRBV5-1 with TRBJ2-3, with 10 bases fitting TRBD2. The germline gives CDR1 SGHRS, CDR2 YFSETQ. Trimming cost V 0 bases and J 8 bases; bases outside gene matches: 12. The CDR3 extends over 17 amino acids. CDR3 nucleotide sequence: TGCGCCAGCAGCTTGGCCAGGACGGGGACTAGCGTTGGTACGCAGTATTTT. It codes for CASSLARTGTSVGTQYF.

This clonotype came up a few times. The chain couples TRBV12-3 or TRBV12-4 to TRBJ2-1; TRBD1 is a possible D gene (6 bases). The V gene lost 6 bases and the J gene lost 9 bases, with 21 bases spanning the gap. The CDR3 covers 15 residues. CDR3 coding DNA: TGTGCCAGCAGCCTTGGGGGCATCGGCCGCGCTGAGCAGTTCTTC. The encoded protein is CASSLGGIGRAEQFF.

The chain links TRBV30 to TRBJ2-2; TRBD2 agrees at 7 bases. Germline V gene sequence: CDR1 GTSNPN, CDR2 SVGIG (reference sequence). The CDR3 contains 17 residues. V lost 1 base, J lost 2 bases, and 10 bases stayed unmatched. DNA for the CDR3: TGTGCCTGGAGTGCGTTAGCGGGCCCCCTTAACACCGGGGAGCTGTTTTTT. Protein product: CAWSALAGPLNTGELFF. The full variable domain, completed using reference TRBV30 and TRBJ2-2, is SQTIHQWPATLVQPVGSPLSLECTVEGTSNPNLYWYRQAAGRGLQLLFYSVGIGQISSEVPQNLSASRPQDRQFILSSKKLLLSDSGFYLCAWSALAGPLNTGELFFGEGSRLTVL.

J is TRBJ2-7 and V is TRBV20-1, with a weak D call TRBD2 (5 bases). Germline CDR1 and CDR2: DFQATT and SNEGSKA (reference sequence). The V and J ends lost 4 bases and 4 bases respectively, with 20 bases between them. This CDR3 spans 15 amino acids. The CDR3 is CSATPATSEAYEQYF. The CDR3 DNA follows: TGCAGTGCTACCCCGGCAACTAGTGAAGCTTACGAGCAGTACTTC.

The chain uses TRBV6-9 and TRBJ1-1; 8 positions agree with TRBD1. The CDR3 runs 15 residues. The germline V gene has CDR1 MNHGY and CDR2 SVAAGI. J lost 4 bases, V lost 0 bases, and 4 bases had no gene match. DNA of the CDR3: TGTGCCAGCAGTTATTCATCGACAGGGGTCACTGAAGCTTTCTTT. Protein: CASSYSSTGVTEAFF.

The chain uses TRBV24-1 and TRBJ1-5; tentative D call: TRBD1 (5 bases). The V and J ends lost 2 bases and 0 bases respectively, with 13 bases between them. Per the germline V gene, CDR1 is KGHDR and CDR2 is SFDVKD. This CDR3 contains 17 residues. This CDR3 is CATSDSAGPYSNQPQHF. DNA for the CDR3: TGTGCCACCAGTGATTCCGCAGGGCCGTATAGCAATCAGCCCCAGCATTTT.

This clonotype occurred many times. This chain connects TRBV2 to TRBJ2-7; D tentatively fits TRBD1 or TRBD2 (5 bases each). CDR1 is SNHLY and CDR2 is FYNNEI in the germline V gene. The CDR3 contains 15 residues. The V end lost 7 bases, the J end lost 0 bases, and 16 bases lay between the germline ends. This CDR3 is CASNTGTASSYEQYF. In DNA form, the CDR3 reads TGTGCCAGCAATACCGGGACCGCTAGCTCCTACGAGCAGTACTTC. The whole variable domain, remainder taken from reference TRBV2 and TRBJ2-7, is EPEVTQTPSHQVTQMGQEVILRCVPISNHLYFYWYRQILGQKVEFLVSFYNNEISEKSEIFDDQFSVERPDGSNFTLKIRSTKLEDSAMYFCASNTGTASSYEQYFGPGTRLTVT.

The sample holds a few counts of this clonotype. The genes are TRBV27 and TRBJ1-1; the D is unclear. The CDR3 covers 12 residues. Germline V gene lookup returns CDR1 MNHEY and CDR2 SMNVEV (reference sequence). V dropped 3 bases and J dropped 11 bases, with 13 bases sitting between them. The CDR3 DNA follows: TGTGCCAGCAGTTTGACCCCGGGGTCGGCTTTCTTT. This gives the protein CASSLTPGSAFF.

The chain has TRBV12-3 or TRBV12-4 and TRBJ2-5; D assignment may be TRBD1 or TRBD2 (6 bases each). Trimming took off 3 bases at V and 4 bases at J, with 15 bases between the two ends. The CDR3 consists of 15 residues. DNA for the CDR3: TGTGCCAGCAGTTTTACCGGGGGCGCTCGAGAGACCCAGTACTTC. This encodes CASSFTGGARETQYF.

This clonotype appeared many times. The chain has TRBV15 and TRBJ2-1; perhaps TRBD2 as D (7 bases). The V gene's germline CDR1 is LNHNV and CDR2 YYDKDF (reference sequence). V shed 5 bases and J shed 7 bases, with 12 bases lying between them. The CDR3 length is 13 residues. The DNA of the CDR3 is TGTGCCACCAGCTCGAGGGGGGGAAATGAGCAGTTCTTC. Translating it yields CATSSRGGNEQFF.

This clonotype was counted at least ten times. The chain employs TRBV5-1 and TRBJ2-2; the D is unclear. V was trimmed by 1 base and J by 1 base, leaving 8 bases between them. Germline CDR1 is SGHRS and CDR2 is YFSETQ. This CDR3 comprises 15 residues. The CDR3 bases are TGCGCCAGCAGCTTGCAAGCACAGAACACCGGGGAGCTGTTTTTT. Its translation: CASSLQAQNTGELFF.

In this sample, this clonotype turned up a few times. V gene TRBV24-1 combines with J gene TRBJ2-2, with D possibly TRBD2 on 6 matching bases. V was shortened by 6 bases and J by 6 bases, with 7 bases between the two germline ends. Germline assignment: CDR1 KGHDR and CDR2 SFDVKD. The CDR3 has 12 amino acids. The CDR3 nucleotides read TGTGCCACCAGTACGGGGGCCGGGGAGCTGTTTTTT. This translates into CATSTGAGELFF.

This clonotype was seen ten or more times. The chain joins TRBV28 to TRBJ2-3, with no clear D. V was pared by 10 bases and J by 2 bases, with 10 bases between. CDR3 size: 12 residues. Germline lookup yields CDR1 MDHEN and CDR2 SYDVKM. The CDR3 protein is CATSRITDTQYF. CDR3 in DNA: TGTGCCACCAGCAGAATCACAGATACGCAGTATTTT.

This clonotype occurred a few times. This chain connects TRBV7-2 to TRBJ2-1, with D perhaps given as TRBD1 or TRBD2 (5 bases each). The V and J ends lost 0 bases and 9 bases respectively, with 15 bases between them. CDR1 and CDR2 from the germline V gene are SGHTA and FQGNSA. The CDR3 contains 15 residues. The CDR3 here is CASSLATLGTSEQFF. The CDR3 nucleotides read TGTGCCAGCAGCTTAGCGACTCTAGGGACCTCTGAGCAGTTCTTC.

This clonotype has more than one count but fewer than ten. V and J are TRBV5-1 and TRBJ2-3; D ambiguous. CDR3 size: 15 residues. Deletions cut 4 bases from V and 1 base from J, with 13 bases between. The germline V gene has CDR1 SGHRS and CDR2 YFSETQ. CDR3 sequence reads: CASSHASRGTDTQYF. DNA for the CDR3: TGCGCCAGCAGCCACGCCTCCCGGGGCACAGATACGCAGTATTTT.

This clonotype was recorded many times. The rearrangement joins TRBV12-3 or TRBV12-4 to TRBJ1-1; 8 nucleotides match TRBD1. J was trimmed by 5 bases and V by 3 bases; bases with no gene match: 8. The CDR3 sequence is 15 residues long. CDR3 sequence: CASSLGQGAGTEAFF. CDR3 nucleotide sequence: TGTGCCAGCAGTTTGGGCCAGGGGGCGGGGACTGAAGCTTTCTTT.

This clonotype was picked up a small number of times. The genes are TRBV29-1 and TRBJ2-2; D not resolved. The germline CDR1 and CDR2 sequences are SQVTM and ANQGSEA. V lost 2 bases and J lost 7, with 17 bases in between. The CDR3 length is 15 residues. The CDR3 DNA follows: TGCAGCGTTGAACCGCTTGATGGAGTGCACGGGGAGCTGTTTTTT. Residues: CSVEPLDGVHGELFF.

The V and J genes are TRBV12-3 or TRBV12-4 and TRBJ1-6; D may be TRBD1 (5 bases). The CDR3 totals 16 residues. V lost 3 bases to trimming and J lost 8 bases, with 17 bases between them. CDR3 nucleotides: TGTGCCAGCAGTTTGGGACTTCTAGGGGTGGATTCACCCCTCCACTTT. As protein: CASSLGLLGVDSPLHF.

This clonotype has just a few counts. The rearrangement links TRBV11-2 to TRBJ2-1; the D is unclear. CDR3 length: 11 residues. The V gene's germline CDR1 is SGHAT and CDR2 FQNNGV. V lost 3 bases and J 12 bases, leaving 9 bases between the germline ends. In nucleotides, the CDR3 is TGTGCCAGCAGCTTGAACTACCCGCAGTTCTTC. It is translated as CASSLNYPQFF.

To note about this clonotype: One end of the junction is discordant with germline, which a read error may explain. The chain uses TRBV20-1 and TRBJ2-3; no definite D call. Germline lookup yields CDR1 DFQATT and CDR2 SNEGSKA (reference sequence). This CDR3 has 17 amino acids. The CDR3 coding sequence is TGCGGTGCTAGAGATCTGGCGAGTACACTCCTTGGGGATACGCAGTATTTT. Protein sequence: CGARDLASTLLGDTQYF.

The V gene is TRBV7-2, the J gene TRBJ2-7, with 9 bases fitting TRBD2. The length of the CDR3 is 13 residues. V gave up 1 base and J gave up 9 bases; unmatched junction bases: 4. Germline assignment: CDR1 SGHTA and CDR2 FQGNSA. The CDR3: CASSLGGGGVQYF. The CDR3 bases are TGTGCCAGCAGCTTAGGCGGGGGGGGAGTGCAGTACTTC.

This clonotype came up many times. The chain couples TRBV18 to TRBJ2-5; TRBD2 aligns across 13 bases. The V and J ends lost 3 bases and 4 bases, in that order; junction bases with no gene match: 11. This CDR3 is built from 18 residues. CDR1 KGHSH and CDR2 LQKENI come from the germline V gene. CDR3 sequence: CASSPWTSGSQPVETQYF. In nucleotides, the CDR3 is TGTGCCAGCTCACCTTGGACTAGCGGGAGCCAGCCGGTAGAGACCCAGTACTTC.

The chain has TRBV12-3 or TRBV12-4 and TRBJ1-2, with 7 bases identical to TRBD1. J gave up 8 bases and V 8 bases, and 8 bases lay outside the gene matches. This CDR3 contains 12 residues. CDR3 sequence reads: CASSGGGRGYTF. CDR3 DNA: TGTGCCAGCTCAGGGGGAGGGAGAGGCTACACCTTC.

J is TRBJ2-7 and V is TRBV4-2; 14 bases are a match to TRBD2. CDR3 length: 19 amino acids. V shed 2 bases and J 4 bases; nucleotides not matched to a gene: 13. Germline V gene data show CDR1 as LGHNA and CDR2 as YNFKEQ. The CDR3 nucleotides read TGTGCCAGCAGCCAATCACGTGGGACTAGCGGGAGAATACTTTACGAGCAGTACTTC. Translation: CASSQSRGTSGRILYEQYF.